The 28 T cell receptor beta chains below all came from one sample that was sequenced in a study of OX40 agonist ivuxolimab in advanced cancers. TCRdb's table, derived via immunoSEQ multiplex PCR, lists solely in-frame clones and lacks some. The data hold roughly 80,000 clones, with 85% observed a single time. The sample here was CD4+ or CD8+ T cells sorted from blood, taken in a trial of the OX40 agonist ivuxolimab. Receptor source: an adult with an advanced solid tumor such as melanoma, head and neck, liver or kidney cancer.

The rearrangement uses TRBV7-2 and TRBJ2-1, with no clear D. The CDR3 length is 13 residues. Germline CDR1 and CDR2: SGHTA and FQGNSA. Trimming removed 7 bases from V and 6 bases from J, with 13 bases in between. In DNA form, the CDR3 reads TGTGCCAGCACCCGGCAGAGAGGCAATGAGCAGTTCTTC. Protein sequence: CASTRQRGNEQFF.

V gene TRBV7-3 combines with J gene TRBJ2-2; D possibly corresponds to TRBD2 (5 bases). CDR1 and CDR2 (germline): SGHTA, FQGTGA. V was clipped by 2 bases and J by 3 bases, with 10 bases between them. The CDR3 covers 15 residues. The CDR3 region is CASSLVPGDTGELFF. DNA for the CDR3: TGTGCCAGCAGCTTAGTCCCCGGGGACACCGGGGAGCTGTTTTTT.

The V gene is TRBV7-2, the J gene TRBJ2-6, with 9 bases identical to TRBD1. V lost 4 bases and J lost 0; bases outside the gene matches: 7. Germline V gene lookup returns CDR1 SGHTA and CDR2 FQGNSA. CDR3 size: 18 residues. As DNA, the CDR3 is TGTGCCAGCAGCTCACCGGGACAGGGTTTCTCTGGGGCCAACGTCCTGACTTTC. Translated, it gives CASSSPGQGFSGANVLTF.

V is TRBV25-1 and J is TRBJ1-4; D perhaps matches TRBD1 (5 bases). There are 15 residues in the CDR3. Trimming stripped 5 bases from V and 2 bases from J, with 12 bases between. Germline V gene lookup returns CDR1 MGHDK and CDR2 SYGVNS. The CDR3 DNA reads TGTGCCAGCAGTCTCGCAGGGCCCACTAATGAAAAACTGTTTTTT. Its translation: CASSLAGPTNEKLFF.

The chain has TRBV7-3 and TRBJ1-1, with D possibly being TRBD1 (5 bases). The V and J ends lost 5 bases and 9 bases respectively, with 16 bases between them. CDR1 and CDR2 (germline): SGHTA, FQGTGA. CDR3 length equals 13 residues. The CDR3 loop is CASSQGREGKAFF. CDR3 nucleotide sequence: TGTGCCAGCAGCCAAGGAAGGGAGGGGAAAGCTTTCTTT.

This clone was seen a few times. The V call is TRBV7-2, the J call TRBJ2-3, with 11 positions matching TRBD1. V lost 5 bases, J lost 5 bases, and 3 bases stayed unmatched. The CDR3 is 14 amino acids. Germline V lookup: CDR1 SGHTA, CDR2 FQGNSA. CDR3 protein: CASSPDRGQDTQYF. The CDR3 bases are TGTGCCAGCAGCCCGGACAGGGGGCAAGATACGCAGTATTTT. Together with reference TRBV7-2 and TRBJ2-3, the CDR3 gives the full variable domain: GAGVSQSPSNKVTEKGKDVELRCDPISGHTALYWYRQSLGQGLEFLIYFQGNSAPDKSGLPSDRFSAERTGGSVSTLTIQRTQQEDSAVYLCASSPDRGQDTQYFGPGTRLTVL.

V and J are TRBV7-8 and TRBJ2-2; 7 nucleotides align to TRBD1. Germline CDR1 SGHVS, CDR2 FQNEAQ. The CDR3 length is 16 residues. The V segment lost 6 bases and the J segment 7 bases; nucleotides outside the gene matches: 14. CDR3 loop: CASRPPPGTVFGELFF. The CDR3 nucleotides read TGTGCCAGCAGACCTCCCCCCGGGACAGTATTCGGGGAGCTGTTTTTT.

The chain is built from TRBV5-3 and TRBJ2-6; D ambiguous. TRBV5-3 falls under the ORF class, with uncertain function. There are 17 residues in the CDR3. V shed 6 bases and J shed 5 bases, with 21 bases lying between them. The CDR3 loop is CARTHAVEQSRANVLTF. The CDR3 DNA is TGTGCCAGAACGCACGCAGTGGAACAAAGTCGGGCCAACGTCCTGACTTTC.

This clone appeared a few times. The V and J genes are TRBV5-1 and TRBJ2-7; 7 nucleotides line up with TRBD1. The V segment lost 0 bases and the J segment 0 bases; nucleotides outside the gene matches: 3. CDR3 size: 15 residues. Germline CDR1 reads SGHRS; CDR2 reads YFSETQ. CDR3 amino acids: CASSLEGDSSYEQYF. CDR3 coding DNA: TGCGCCAGCAGCTTGGAGGGGGACAGCTCCTACGAGCAGTACTTC.

The chain recombines TRBV29-1 with TRBJ2-3; no firm D call. Trimming removed 4 bases from V and 1 base from J, with 6 bases in between. This CDR3 is 12 amino acids long. Germline V lookup: CDR1 SQVTM, CDR2 ANQGSEA. The CDR3 coding sequence is TGCAGCGTTGGTAGGGGCACAGATACGCAGTATTTT. Translated, it gives CSVGRGTDTQYF.

Turning to this clone: This may be a read error, as it is one base from a much larger clone. V usage is TRBV28 and J usage is TRBJ1-2; D gene uncertain. Germline V gene sequence: CDR1 MDHEN, CDR2 SYDVKM. There are 12 residues in the CDR3. CDR3 amino acids: CAGSFWEEGYTF. The DNA of the CDR3 is TGTGCCGGCAGTTTCTGGGAAGAGGGCTACACCTTC.

V is TRBV19 and J is TRBJ2-2; tentatively, D is TRBD1 (6 bases). The CDR3 loop spans 15 amino acids. Germline CDR1 and CDR2: LNHDA and SQIVND (reference sequence). V was cut by 2 bases and J by 3 bases, with 10 bases left in between. This CDR3 reads CASSIQGLDTGELFF. CDR3 DNA sequence: TGTGCCAGTAGTATACAGGGGCTCGACACCGGGGAGCTGTTTTTT.

The rearrangement uses TRBV7-2 and TRBJ2-5; D is possibly TRBD1 (6 bases). Germline lookup yields CDR1 SGHTA and CDR2 FQGNSA. The CDR3 consists of 13 residues. V lost 6 bases and J lost 5, with 13 bases in between. The CDR3 loop is CASSRTAGETQYF. The CDR3 DNA sequence: TGTGCCAGCAGTCGGACAGCCGGGGAGACCCAGTACTTC. Complete variable domain (other parts from reference TRBV7-2 and TRBJ2-5): GAGVSQSPSNKVTEKGKDVELRCDPISGHTALYWYRQSLGQGLEFLIYFQGNSAPDKSGLPSDRFSAERTGGSVSTLTIQRTQQEDSAVYLCASSRTAGETQYFGPGTRLLVL.

This sequence joins TRBV19 and TRBJ2-5; no reliable D call. CDR3 size: 13 residues. V dropped 5 bases and J dropped 5 bases, with 12 bases sitting between them. In germline, CDR1 is LNHDA, CDR2 SQIVND (reference sequence). The CDR3 sequence is CASSSTLGETQYF. The CDR3 DNA is TGTGCCAGTAGTTCGACCTTAGGGGAGACCCAGTACTTC.

The chain recombines TRBV11-2 with TRBJ1-5; D is uncertain. Germline CDR1 SGHAT, CDR2 FQNNGV. CDR3 size: 13 residues. Deletions cut 6 bases from V and 7 bases from J, with 13 bases between. CDR3: CASSSTSDQPQHF. DNA of the CDR3: TGTGCCAGCAGTTCTACCTCAGACCAGCCCCAGCATTTT. The entire variable domain, with the rest obtained from reference TRBV11-2 and TRBJ1-5, is as follows: EAGVAQSPRYKIIEKRQSVAFWCNPISGHATLYWYQQILGQGPKLLIQFQNNGVVDDSQLPKDRFSAERLKGVDSTLKIQPAKLEDSAVYLCASSSTSDQPQHFGDGTRLSIL.

The chain recombines TRBV6-1 with TRBJ1-1; D unresolved. CDR3 length: 13 residues. Germline CDR1 reads MNHNS; CDR2 reads SASEGT. V was shortened by 5 bases and J by 1 base, with 8 bases between the two germline ends. This CDR3 reads CASSYAGNTEAFF. In nucleotides, the CDR3 is TGTGCCAGCAGTTATGCAGGGAACACTGAAGCTTTCTTT.

This clone was seen only a few times. The J gene is TRBJ1-1, the V gene TRBV5-1, with D unclear. Trimming shortened V by 3 bases and J by 5 bases, and 11 bases separated the two germline ends. Germline CDR1 SGHRS, CDR2 YFSETQ. This CDR3 has 13 residues. The CDR3, as DNA: TGCGCCAGCAGCTCGGAGGTGACAACTGAAGCTTTCTTT. This gives the protein CASSSEVTTEAFF.

This rearrangement joins TRBV7-9 to TRBJ1-3; no clear D gene. Germline CDR1 SEHNR, CDR2 FQNEAQ (reference sequence). V gave up 0 bases and J gave up 2 bases, with 5 bases separating them. The CDR3 covers 14 residues. CDR3 in amino acids: CASSLAAAGNTIYF. CDR3 coding DNA: TGTGCCAGCAGCTTAGCGGCAGCTGGAAACACCATATATTTT.

J is TRBJ2-2 and V is TRBV28, with 8 nucleotides matching TRBD2. The germline V gene encodes CDR1 MDHEN and CDR2 SYDVKM. J gave up 2 bases and V 6 bases, and 8 bases lay outside the gene matches. This CDR3 comprises 16 residues. CDR3 coding DNA: TGTGCCAGCAGACACCCGACTAGCGCAAACACCGGGGAGCTGTTTTTT. It is translated as CASRHPTSANTGELFF.

The chain carries TRBV7-9 and TRBJ2-3, with unresolved D. The germline CDR1 and CDR2 sequences are SEHNR and FQNEAQ (reference sequence). CDR3 length: 14 amino acids. V dropped 1 base and J dropped 7 bases, with 12 bases sitting between them. The CDR3 region is CASSLVPGGHTQYF. The DNA of the CDR3 is TGTGCCAGCAGCTTAGTCCCGGGTGGGCATACGCAGTATTTT.

V usage is TRBV30 and J usage is TRBJ1-4; tentatively, D is TRBD1 (6 bases). Between the trimmed V and J ends, which lost 3 bases and 7 bases, there was a span of 18 bases. The CDR3 runs to 15 residues. Germline values: CDR1 GTSNPN, CDR2 SVGIG (reference sequence). For the CDR3, the DNA is TGTGCCTGGAGCGTAACTGGGGGGGCTGGTGAAAAACTGTTTTTT. Protein sequence: CAWSVTGGAGEKLFF. The whole variable domain, remainder taken from reference TRBV30 and TRBJ1-4, is SQTIHQWPATLVQPVGSPLSLECTVEGTSNPNLYWYRQAAGRGLQLLFYSVGIGQISSEVPQNLSASRPQDRQFILSSKKLLLSDSGFYLCAWSVTGGAGEKLFFGSGTQLSVL.

V is TRBV2 and J is TRBJ2-7; a possible D gene is TRBD1 (6 bases). The CDR3 has 14 residues. Germline V gives CDR1 SNHLY, CDR2 FYNNEI. Trimming removed 6 bases from V and 2 bases from J, with 14 bases in between. CDR3 loop: CASSAPTGTYEQYF. The CDR3 DNA follows: TGTGCCAGCAGCGCGCCCACAGGGACCTACGAGCAGTACTTC. The full variable domain, in which reference TRBV2 and TRBJ2-7 provide the parts outside the CDR3, is EPEVTQTPSHQVTQMGQEVILRCVPISNHLYFYWYRQILGQKVEFLVSFYNNEISEKSEIFDDQFSVERPDGSNFTLKIRSTKLEDSAMYFCASSAPTGTYEQYFGPGTRLTVT.

CDR3 in DNA: TGTGCCAGTAGTATCGGGACGAGGGATCAGCCCCAGCATTTT. Translation gives CASSIGTRDQPQHF. This rearrangement joins TRBV19 to TRBJ1-5; weak D call: TRBD1 (5 bases). The CDR3 is 14 residues long. Between the trimmed V and J ends, which lost 3 bases and 5 bases, there was a span of 11 bases. Per germline, CDR1 LNHDA and CDR2 SQIVND (reference sequence).

The chain is built from TRBV5-1 and TRBJ2-1; 8 bases match TRBD2. Unmatched junction bases numbered 15, after V lost 6 bases and J lost 7 bases. CDR1 SGHRS and CDR2 YFSETQ come from the germline V gene. There are 16 residues in the CDR3. The CDR3 DNA reads TGCGCCAGCAAATCTGTACCGGGAGGGATGGAGAATGAGCAGTTCTTC. It encodes CASKSVPGGMENEQFF. The entire variable domain, with the rest obtained from reference TRBV5-1 and TRBJ2-1, is as follows: KAGVTQTPRYLIKTRGQQVTLSCSPISGHRSVSWYQQTPGQGLQFLFEYFSETQRNKGNFPGRFSGRQFSNSRSEMNVSTLELGDSALYLCASKSVPGGMENEQFFGPGTRLTVL.

This rearrangement joins TRBV6-1 to TRBJ1-1, with D uncertain. CDR1 and CDR2 (germline): MNHNS, SASEGT. The V and J ends lost 1 base and 10 bases respectively, with 13 bases between them. The CDR3 has 13 amino acids. CDR3 coding DNA: TGTGCCAGCAGTGAAGGTCAACGCCAAGGAGCTTTCTTT. Protein product: CASSEGQRQGAFF.

This sequence joins TRBV30 and TRBJ2-3; D is unresolved. Germline V gene sequence: CDR1 GTSNPN, CDR2 SVGIG (reference sequence). The V end lost 4 bases, the J end lost 1 base, and 12 bases lay between the germline ends. CDR3 length: 14 amino acids. This CDR3 is CAWIGLQGTDTQYF. The DNA of the CDR3 is TGTGCCTGGATCGGGCTCCAGGGCACAGATACGCAGTATTTT. Together with reference TRBV30 and TRBJ2-3, the CDR3 gives the full variable domain: SQTIHQWPATLVQPVGSPLSLECTVEGTSNPNLYWYRQAAGRGLQLLFYSVGIGQISSEVPQNLSASRPQDRQFILSSKKLLLSDSGFYLCAWIGLQGTDTQYFGPGTRLTVL.

CDR3 bases: TGTGCCAGCTCTGGGGGACAGGGTTACAATGAGCAGTTCTTC. Residues: CASSGGQGYNEQFF. This chain links TRBV18 with TRBJ2-1, with 9 bases fitting TRBD1. Germline trimming cut 6 bases from V and 4 bases from J; bases unmatched to any gene: 4. This CDR3 has 14 amino acids. Per the germline V gene, CDR1 is KGHSH and CDR2 is LQKENI.

The CDR3 DNA follows: TGTGCCAGCAGTTACAGGGGTTATGGGGCCAACGTCCTGACTTTC. Protein sequence: CASSYRGYGANVLTF. The gene calls are TRBV6-5 and TRBJ2-6; tentatively, D is TRBD1 (5 bases). Germline V gene sequence: CDR1 MNHEY, CDR2 SVGAGI. This CDR3 is 15 amino acids long. Trimming removed 2 bases from V and 3 bases from J, with 8 bases in between.